These T cell receptor beta chains were read from a single sample in a study of shared clonotypes between healthy human individuals. Method: immunoSEQ multiplex PCR; TCRdb's copy keeps in-frame clones and lacks some. Of 2 million to 2.5 million clones in the sample, roughly 94% were seen once. The sequenced sample was naive CD4+ T cells sorted from blood. These receptors all come from a man younger than 35 in good health. Both conserved end residues are part of each CDR3. The order of the fields is clone size, V gene, J gene, D gene, CDR3 length, CDR3 DNA, CDR3 protein. D genes are given only for firm matches. Expanded clones are given a class, and other clones once, few, many or no size at all.

abundance: .
v_gene: TRBV7-2
j_gene: TRBJ2-2
d_gene: .
len: 17
CDR3nt: TGTGCCAGCAGCAAGTCCCTAGTAGTTGGGGTCGCCGGGGAGCTGTTTTTT
CDR3aa: CASSKSLVVGVAGELFF

abundance: .
v_gene: TRBV7-9
j_gene: TRBJ2-1
d_gene: .
len: 16
CDR3nt: TGTGCCAGCAGCACCGAGCGGTGGCTAACCTACAATGAGCAGTTCTTC
CDR3aa: CASSTERWLTYNEQFF

abundance: .
v_gene: TRBV2
j_gene: TRBJ2-2
d_gene: .
len: 15
CDR3nt: TGTGCCAGCAGTGTGACGCGGGGTACCACCGGGGAGCTGTTTTTT
CDR3aa: CASSVTRGTTGELFF

abundance: .
v_gene: TRBV30
j_gene: TRBJ1-2
d_gene: .
len: 13
CDR3nt: TGTGCCTGGAGCCTACAAGCCAACTATGGCTACACCTTC
CDR3aa: CAWSLQANYGYTF

abundance: .
v_gene: TRBV27
j_gene: TRBJ1-4
d_gene: .
len: 14
CDR3nt: TGTGCCAGCCGGGGCGACGGCCTTGGTGAAAAACTGTTTTTT
CDR3aa: CASRGDGLGEKLFF

abundance: once
v_gene: TRBV28
j_gene: TRBJ1-2
d_gene: .
len: 13
CDR3nt: TGTGCCAGCAGTTTAGGGGGAAACTATGGCTACACCTTC
CDR3aa: CASSLGGNYGYTF

abundance: .
v_gene: TRBV12-5
j_gene: TRBJ1-1
d_gene: .
len: 15
CDR3nt: TGTGCTAGTGGTTCCCCCAACCGGGCGAGGACTGAAGCTTTCTTT
CDR3aa: CASGSPNRARTEAFF

abundance: .
v_gene: TRBV10-2
j_gene: TRBJ2-2
d_gene: .
len: 13
CDR3nt: TGCGCCAGCGCTGATCCGAACACCGGGGAGCTGTTTTTT
CDR3aa: CASADPNTGELFF

abundance: .
v_gene: TRBV9
j_gene: TRBJ2-1
d_gene: .
len: 13
CDR3nt: TGTGCCAGCAGTCTGAGCTCCTACAATGAGCAGTTCTTC
CDR3aa: CASSLSSYNEQFF

abundance: .
v_gene: TRBV28
j_gene: TRBJ1-5
d_gene: .
len: 13
CDR3nt: TGTGCCAGCAGCCGAGGGGGTACTCAGCCCCAGCATTTT
CDR3aa: CASSRGGTQPQHF

abundance: .
v_gene: TRBV11-3
j_gene: TRBJ1-4
d_gene: TRBD1
len: 15
CDR3nt: TGTGCCAGCAGCCCCAGGACAGGGGGTAATGAAAAACTGTTTTTT
CDR3aa: CASSPRTGGNEKLFF

abundance: .
v_gene: TRBV2
j_gene: TRBJ2-7
d_gene: .
len: 12
CDR3nt: TGTGCCAGCAGCGTCGAGAGTGGCGAGCAGTACTTC
CDR3aa: CASSVESGEQYF

abundance: .
v_gene: TRBV28
j_gene: TRBJ2-7
d_gene: .
len: 14
CDR3nt: TGTGCCAGCAGTTTGGTGGAGGGCCCGTACGAGCAGTACTTC
CDR3aa: CASSLVEGPYEQYF

abundance: .
v_gene: TRBV10-2
j_gene: TRBJ2-3
d_gene: TRBD2
len: 16
CDR3nt: TGCGCCAGCAGTGAGCCGTCTAGCGGGGGGACAGATACGCAGTATTTT
CDR3aa: CASSEPSSGGTDTQYF

abundance: .
v_gene: TRBV7-3
j_gene: TRBJ2-6
d_gene: .
len: 17
CDR3nt: TGTGCCAGCAGCCGCTGGCCGGAGAGCTCTGGGGCCAACGTCCTGACTTTC
CDR3aa: CASSRWPESSGANVLTF

abundance: .
v_gene: TRBV10-3
j_gene: TRBJ2-1
d_gene: TRBD1
len: 14
CDR3nt: TGTGCCATCAGTGAACGACAGGGAGAGGATGAGCAGTTCTTC
CDR3aa: CAISERQGEDEQFF

abundance: .
v_gene: TRBV5-5
j_gene: TRBJ2-1
d_gene: .
len: 14
CDR3nt: TGTGCCAGCAGCTTAGGCACAGGTTACAATGAGCAGTTCTTC
CDR3aa: CASSLGTGYNEQFF

abundance: .
v_gene: TRBV6-1
j_gene: TRBJ1-1
d_gene: .
len: 11
CDR3nt: TGTGCCAGCACGATAAACACTGAAGCTTTCTTT
CDR3aa: CASTINTEAFF

abundance: .
v_gene: TRBV4-1
j_gene: TRBJ2-1
d_gene: .
len: 13
CDR3nt: TGCGCCAGCAGCCCCCTCAACGGCAATGAGCAGTTCTTC
CDR3aa: CASSPLNGNEQFF

abundance: once
v_gene: TRBV2
j_gene: TRBJ1-1
d_gene: .
len: 14
CDR3nt: TGTGCCAGCAAGTTCCAGGGGACGAACACTGAAGCTTTCTTT
CDR3aa: CASKFQGTNTEAFF

abundance: .
v_gene: TRBV25-1
j_gene: TRBJ1-1
d_gene: TRBD1
len: 17
CDR3nt: TGTGCCAGCAGTGAATATGAAAAGGGCAGGGGGGACACTGAAGCTTTCTTT
CDR3aa: CASSEYEKGRGDTEAFF

abundance: .
v_gene: TRBV9
j_gene: TRBJ1-4
d_gene: .
len: 14
CDR3nt: TGTGCCAGCAGCGTAGGAGGGAGTAATGAAAAACTGTTTTTT
CDR3aa: CASSVGGSNEKLFF

abundance: .
v_gene: TRBV5-4
j_gene: TRBJ2-6
d_gene: .
len: 17
CDR3nt: TGTGCCAGCAGCTTTTACGGGGGAAGCGCTGGGGCCAACGTCCTGACTTTC
CDR3aa: CASSFYGGSAGANVLTF

abundance: .
v_gene: TRBV5-1
j_gene: TRBJ2-1
d_gene: TRBD2
len: 16
CDR3nt: TGCGCCAGCAGCTTGGCGGGCGGGGGCTCCTACAATGAGCAGTTCTTC
CDR3aa: CASSLAGGGSYNEQFF

abundance: once
v_gene: TRBV7-2
j_gene: TRBJ2-3
d_gene: .
len: 13
CDR3nt: TGTGCCAGCAGCTTAGTCGGCGCCGATACGCAGTATTTT
CDR3aa: CASSLVGADTQYF

abundance: .
v_gene: TRBV28
j_gene: TRBJ1-2
d_gene: .
len: 12
CDR3nt: TGTGCCAGCAGTTACCTTAACTATGGCTACACCTTC
CDR3aa: CASSYLNYGYTF

abundance: .
v_gene: TRBV21-1
j_gene: TRBJ1-5
d_gene: .
len: 21
CDR3nt: TGTGCCAGCTTCAGGAAGATACAGGGCCCAAAAAACCCTTATAGCAATCAGCCCCAGCATTTT
CDR3aa: CASFRKIQGPKNPYSNQPQHF

abundance: .
v_gene: TRBV7-2
j_gene: TRBJ1-4
d_gene: TRBD1
len: 13
CDR3nt: TGTGCCAGCAGCTTAGTTTCCGGGACAGGGCTGTTTTTT
CDR3aa: CASSLVSGTGLFF

abundance: .
v_gene: TRBV2
j_gene: TRBJ1-1
d_gene: .
len: 15
CDR3nt: TGTGCCAGCAGGGAACAGGGAGGGGGTGGCACTGAAGCTTTCTTT
CDR3aa: CASREQGGGGTEAFF

abundance: .
v_gene: TRBV6-1
j_gene: TRBJ1-4
d_gene: .
len: 14
CDR3nt: TGTGCCACAGGACGGAAGGCAACTAATGAAAAACTGTTTTTT
CDR3aa: CATGRKATNEKLFF

abundance: .
v_gene: TRBV12-5
j_gene: TRBJ1-5
d_gene: .
len: 13
CDR3nt: TGTGCTAGTGGTTTGAACAGCAATCAGCCCCAGCATTTT
CDR3aa: CASGLNSNQPQHF

abundance: .
v_gene: TRBV30
j_gene: TRBJ2-2
d_gene: .
len: 14
CDR3nt: TGTGCCTGGAAAGGGCAGGGATGGGCCGGGGAGCTGTTTTTT
CDR3aa: CAWKGQGWAGELFF

abundance: .
v_gene: TRBV7-9
j_gene: TRBJ1-1
d_gene: TRBD1
len: 13
CDR3nt: TGTGCCAGCAGCTTAGTACAGGGGACTGAAGCTTTCTTT
CDR3aa: CASSLVQGTEAFF

abundance: .
v_gene: TRBV28
j_gene: TRBJ1-6
d_gene: .
len: 14
CDR3nt: TGTGCCAGCAGTGGAGGTGGGGGGCGGTCACCCCTCCACTTT
CDR3aa: CASSGGGGRSPLHF

abundance: .
v_gene: TRBV23-1
j_gene: TRBJ2-7
d_gene: TRBD1
len: 15
CDR3nt: TGCGCCAGCAGTCAATCGAGCGACAGGGGAACCGAGCAGTACTTC
CDR3aa: CASSQSSDRGTEQYF

abundance: once
v_gene: TRBV4-1
j_gene: TRBJ2-4
d_gene: .
len: 15
CDR3nt: TGCGCCAGCAGCCAGGCCGGACAGTTAAGTTACATTCAGTACTTC
CDR3aa: CASSQAGQLSYIQYF

abundance: .
v_gene: TRBV30
j_gene: TRBJ2-7
d_gene: .
len: 14
CDR3nt: TGTGCCTGGAGTAGGGGCACCAGCTCCTACGAGCAGTACTTC
CDR3aa: CAWSRGTSSYEQYF

abundance: .
v_gene: TRBV10-3
j_gene: TRBJ1-1
d_gene: .
len: 14
CDR3nt: TGTGCCATCAGTGGGGGCCCTACGGACAGAGAAGCTTTCTTT
CDR3aa: CAISGGPTDREAFF

abundance: .
v_gene: TRBV5-8
j_gene: TRBJ2-1
d_gene: .
len: 14
CDR3nt: TGTGCCAGCAGCTTTTCTGGTGTGGGGCGTGAGCAGTTCTTC
CDR3aa: CASSFSGVGREQFF

abundance: .
v_gene: TRBV10-3
j_gene: TRBJ1-2
d_gene: .
len: 15
CDR3nt: TGTGCCATCAGCCGGGACCTAATTGCAGGGGATGGCTACACCTTC
CDR3aa: CAISRDLIAGDGYTF

abundance: once
v_gene: TRBV6-5
j_gene: TRBJ1-2
d_gene: .
len: 14
CDR3nt: TGTGCCTCCCGGTTCCTAATTACTGACTATGGCTACACCTTC
CDR3aa: CASRFLITDYGYTF

abundance: .
v_gene: TRBV30
j_gene: TRBJ1-5
d_gene: .
len: 13
CDR3nt: TGTGCCTGGCGTCGGACCCCCAATCAGCCCCAGCATTTT
CDR3aa: CAWRRTPNQPQHF

abundance: .
v_gene: TRBV7-9
j_gene: TRBJ1-2
d_gene: TRBD1
len: 13
CDR3nt: TGTGCCAGCAGCTACCCAGGGGGCAATGGCTACACCTTC
CDR3aa: CASSYPGGNGYTF

abundance: .
v_gene: TRBV28
j_gene: TRBJ1-5
d_gene: .
len: 13
CDR3nt: TGTGCCAGCAGTAAACATAGCAATCAGCCCCAGCATTTT
CDR3aa: CASSKHSNQPQHF

abundance: .
v_gene: TRBV2
j_gene: TRBJ1-2
d_gene: .
len: 13
CDR3nt: TGTGCCAGCAGTGGTGGACAGAACTATGGCTACACCTTC
CDR3aa: CASSGGQNYGYTF

abundance: .
v_gene: TRBV2
j_gene: TRBJ1-4
d_gene: TRBD1
len: 17
CDR3nt: TGTGCCAGCAGTGTAAGGGGACAGAGTTTGGGATCTGAAAAACTGTTTTTT
CDR3aa: CASSVRGQSLGSEKLFF

abundance: .
v_gene: TRBV28
j_gene: TRBJ2-1
d_gene: .
len: 11
CDR3nt: TGTGCCAGTGGCCGCGGTTATGAGCAGTTCTTC
CDR3aa: CASGRGYEQFF

abundance: once
v_gene: TRBV10-3
j_gene: TRBJ1-5
d_gene: .
len: 12
CDR3nt: TGTGCCATCGGTATGTCTAATCAGCCCCAGCATTTT
CDR3aa: CAIGMSNQPQHF

abundance: .
v_gene: TRBV7-2
j_gene: TRBJ1-1
d_gene: .
len: 14
CDR3nt: TGTGCCAGCAGCTTAGACAGGTGGTGGACTGAAGCTTTCTTT
CDR3aa: CASSLDRWWTEAFF

abundance: .
v_gene: TRBV7-2
j_gene: TRBJ1-1
d_gene: .
len: 13
CDR3nt: TGTGCCAGCAGCCCGGGGGCGTACACTGAAGCTTTCTTT
CDR3aa: CASSPGAYTEAFF

abundance: once
v_gene: TRBV6-5
j_gene: TRBJ1-2
d_gene: .
len: 15
CDR3nt: TGTGCCAGCAGCCCCGAATATATGGCAGTCTATGGCTACACCTTC
CDR3aa: CASSPEYMAVYGYTF

abundance: .
v_gene: TRBV6-1
j_gene: TRBJ2-7
d_gene: .
len: 13
CDR3nt: TGTGCCAGCAGTAGGACAGTGGGTTACGAGCAGTACTTC
CDR3aa: CASSRTVGYEQYF

abundance: .
v_gene: TRBV6-1
j_gene: TRBJ1-5
d_gene: .
len: 14
CDR3nt: TGTGCCAGCAGTGAAGGGGCAGGCAATCAGCCCCAGCATTTT
CDR3aa: CASSEGAGNQPQHF